Listed below are T cell receptor beta chains from one sample, sequenced in a study of T cell responses to AZD1222 COVID-19 vaccine. Method: immunoSEQ multiplex PCR; TCRdb's copy keeps in-frame clones and lacks some. The data show 95,000 to 150,000 clones, approximately 85% seen once. Sequenced material: peripheral blood, taken 28 days after the second AZD1222 dose. All receptors come from an adult who received the AZD1222 COVID-19 vaccine. The CDR3 runs from the conserved cysteine through the conserved F or W. The D gene is left open where the match is weak. Rows give clone size only sometimes, using once, few, many, or a class for an expanded clone.

len	d_gene	v_gene	abundance	j_gene	CDR3nt	CDR3aa
13	.	TRBV29-1	.	TRBJ2-5	TGCAGCGTTGGGGGGATCCCGACGGAGACCCAGTACTTC	CSVGGIPTETQYF
15	TRBD1	TRBV4-1	.	TRBJ2-7	TGCGCCAGCAGCCGGGGATACAGGGGGGAGGATGAGCAGTACTTC	CASSRGYRGEDEQYF
16	TRBD2	TRBV9	.	TRBJ2-2	TGTGCCAGCAGCCCCTCGAGTAGGGGAGGGACCGGGGAGCTGTTTTTT	CASSPSSRGGTGELFF
15	TRBD2	TRBV5-1	.	TRBJ2-2	TGCGCCAGCAGCTTGGGGACTAGGGCCCGGGGGGAGCTGTTTTTT	CASSLGTRARGELFF
13	.	TRBV6-5	.	TRBJ2-4	TGTGCCCCGAGGCAGGTAGGCAAAAACATTCAGTACTTC	CAPRQVGKNIQYF
16	.	TRBV5-1	.	TRBJ2-3	TGCGCCAGCAGCCCCCGCCCGCAGTCCCGCACAGATACGCAGTATTTT	CASSPRPQSRTDTQYF
14	.	TRBV7-2	.	TRBJ2-7	TGTGCCAGCGGTGCGGGGGCGGTCCCCTACGAGCAGTACTTC	CASGAGAVPYEQYF
14	TRBD1	TRBV7-8	.	TRBJ1-4	TGTGCCAGCAGCTTGGGCAGGGGGGATGAAAAACTGTTTTTT	CASSLGRGDEKLFF
15	.	TRBV14	.	TRBJ1-1	TGTGCCAGCAGCCAAGGTGGCGCACTAGGTACTGAAGCTTTCTTT	CASSQGGALGTEAFF
13	.	TRBV11-2	few	TRBJ1-1	TGTGCCAGCAGCGCCTTGAGGAGGGCTGAAGCTTTCTTT	CASSALRRAEAFF
17	TRBD2	TRBV12-5	few	TRBJ2-1	TGTGCTAGTGGTTTGGTAGGAAGCGGGGGGCGTGGGAATGAGCAGTTCTTC	CASGLVGSGGRGNEQFF
13	TRBD1	TRBV5-1	.	TRBJ1-2	TGCGCCAGCAGTAACAGGGGGGGCTTCGGCTACACCTTC	CASSNRGGFGYTF
15	TRBD1	TRBV6-5	.	TRBJ1-5	TGTGCCGTTCGGACAGGGGAGACCCCCAATCAGCCCCAGCATTTT	CAVRTGETPNQPQHF
18	TRBD2	TRBV11-3	once	TRBJ2-3	TGTGCCAGCAGCCGCCTAGGACTAGCGGGGGGAGGCACAGATACGCAGTATTTT	CASSRLGLAGGGTDTQYF
14	.	TRBV19	few	TRBJ1-6	TGTGCCAGTAGCCGCGACAGGAGAGATTCACCCCTCCACTTT	CASSRDRRDSPLHF
12	.	TRBV19	.	TRBJ2-7	TGTGCCAGTAAGGACACGACCTACGAGCAGTACTTC	CASKDTTYEQYF
17	.	TRBV5-6	.	TRBJ1-4	TGTGCCAGCAGCTTGTATGGGGAGTCCGCAACTAATGAAAAACTGTTTTTT	CASSLYGESATNEKLFF
14	.	TRBV6-6	.	TRBJ2-7	TGTGCCAGCACCGACGTTGTGGGAACGGGAGAGCAGTACTTC	CASTDVVGTGEQYF
17	.	TRBV7-2	.	TRBJ1-6	TGTGCCAGCAGCCCGCTATCAGCGGCGGATTATAATTCACCCCTCCACTTT	CASSPLSAADYNSPLHF
14	.	TRBV10-1	.	TRBJ2-4	TGCGCCAGCAGTGATGTTTGGGCCAAAAACATTCAGTACTTC	CASSDVWAKNIQYF
14	.	TRBV3-1/TRBV3-2	.	TRBJ1-6	TGTGCCAGCAGCCAAGGAATCCCTTCTTCACCCCTCCACTTT	CASSQGIPSSPLHF
15	.	TRBV24-1	once	TRBJ2-5	TGTGCCACCAGCACCAGGGACGGAGCCCAAGAGACCCAGTACTTC	CATSTRDGAQETQYF
14	.	TRBV5-1	once	TRBJ1-4	TGCGCCAGCAGCTTGGTGGCAGGGAGCGAAAAACTGTTTTTT	CASSLVAGSEKLFF
17	.	TRBV27	few	TRBJ2-7	TGTGCCAGCAGCCCGGTCCGGATTCGGAGAGACGGCTACGAGCAGTACTTC	CASSPVRIRRDGYEQYF
16	TRBD1	TRBV9	.	TRBJ1-2	TGTGCCAGCAGCCTCCGCCCGGGACAGGGGAACTATGGCTACACCTTC	CASSLRPGQGNYGYTF
19	.	TRBV30	.	TRBJ2-1	TGTGCCTGGAAGGGGTTCGTCGGGCAGGGGGGCGAACCCTACAATGAGCAGTTCTTC	CAWKGFVGQGGEPYNEQFF
16	.	TRBV11-3	.	TRBJ2-7	TGTGCCAGCAGCTTAACCCTTTCGGGGCACTCCTACGAGCAGTACTTC	CASSLTLSGHSYEQYF
13	TRBD2	TRBV28	.	TRBJ2-7	TGTGCCAGCATAGCGGGGAGATCCTACGAGCAGTACTTC	CASIAGRSYEQYF